Given below is one T cell receptor beta chain in context. Trimming took 1 base from V and 3 from J, leaving 10 bases between them. CDR1 and CDR2 (germline): MNHNS, SASEGT. The CDR3 spans 14 residues. This record comes from a study of shared clonotypes between healthy human individuals. Study-level background: The plates for each donor numbered three CD4 naive, three CD4 memory, two CD8 naive and one CD8 memory.

Method: immunoSEQ multiplex PCR; TCRdb's copy keeps in-frame clones and lacks some. The table has roughly 660,000 clones, about 92% seen once. This clonotype originated in a man aged 18 to 29 in good health. Some clones in this sample may be carry-over from other donors' samples. This rearrangement joins TRBV6-1 to TRBJ2-7; the D gene is possibly TRBD2 (5 bases). Source material: memory CD8+ T cells from PBMCs. The sample's subset: CD45RO+ cells pooled with CCR7-negative TemRA cells. CDR3 sequence: CASSEEADYYEQYF. Here the CDR3 DNA reads TGTGCCAGCAGTGAAGAAGCAGACTACTACGAGCAGTACTTC.